These 28 T cell receptor beta chains were sequenced from one sample in a study of immune heterogeneity within non-small cell lung tumors. At 550 to 700 ng per sample, bulk tumor genomic DNA provided the template. Collection of several biopsies per primary tumor, spaced far apart, took place during surgery. Curative surgery was performed on patients who had untreated, newly diagnosed non-small cell lung cancer. TCR beta CDR3 amplification used multiplex PCR with 32 V and 13 J primers. TCRdb analysed the multiplex PCR reads with MiXCR anew, one entry per CDR3 protein. Among about 5,600 distinct CDR3 sequences, around 18% were seen once, and the ten largest hold about 4%. Input material: lung tumor tissue. All receptors derive from a man in his forties with non-small cell lung cancer.

By share, this clonotype counts as medium-sized. The chain couples TRBV12-3 or TRBV12-4 to TRBJ1-6; D is ambiguous. V lost 5 bases, J lost 8 bases, and 7 bases lay in between. CDR3 length equals 12 residues. CDR3 DNA sequence: TGTGCCAGCAGTCGGGGAGATTCACCCCTCCACTTT. This codes for CASSRGDSPLHF.

This clonotype is medium-sized within its sample. The J gene is TRBJ1-1, the V gene TRBV19; 7 nucleotides line up with TRBD1. Germline V gives CDR1 LNHDA, CDR2 SQIVND (reference sequence). The CDR3 spans 16 residues. V dropped 8 bases and J dropped 1; count of bases not matched to a gene: 13. CDR3 in amino acids: CASSDAGGWTNTEAFF. The DNA for the CDR3 is TGTGCCAGTTCCGACGCAGGGGGGTGGACGAACACTGAAGCTTTCTTT.

This clonotype was detected ten times or more. This sequence joins TRBV12-3 or TRBV12-4 and TRBJ2-5, with TRBD1 matching 8 bases. The ends lost 7 bases at V and 5 bases at J; junction bases unmatched: 6. The length of the CDR3 is 13 residues. DNA of the CDR3: TGTGCCAGCACCCGACAGGGGCGGGAGACCCAGTACTTC. Translated, it gives CASTRQGRETQYF.

This clonotype was detected a few times. The CDR3 does not end in the conserved phenylalanine or tryptophan, so this is likely a read error. The chain couples TRBV9 to TRBJ2-5; TRBD1 matches at 9 bases. This CDR3 has 16 amino acids. In germline, CDR1 is SGDLS, CDR2 YYNGEE. The V gene end was trimmed by 3 bases and the J gene end by 5 bases; junction bases not matched to a gene: 11. In nucleotides, the CDR3 is TGTGCCAGCAGCGATACCTCCGGGACAGGGCTTGAGACCCAGTACTCC. Residues: CASSDTSGTGLETQYS.

This clonotype was counted many times. This chain joins TRBV6-1 and TRBJ2-4; D remains ambiguous. This CDR3 contains 16 residues. Trimming removed 6 bases at V and 0 bases at J, with 15 bases between. CDR1 is MNHNS, CDR2 SASEGT, per germline. CDR3 bases: TGTGCCAGCAGCCCGATGCCCTGGGGAGCCAAAAACATTCAGTACTTC. It translates to CASSPMPWGAKNIQYF.

This clonotype appeared once. Possible read error: a much larger clone is one base away. The chain is built from TRBV20-1 and TRBJ2-3; D gene uncertain. CDR1 DFQATT and CDR2 SNEGSKA come from the germline V gene (reference sequence). The CDR3 runs 13 residues. CDR3: CSARDGVGDTKYF. The CDR3 nucleotides read TGCAGTGCTAGAGATGGGGTTGGGGATACGAAGTATTTT.

Within the sample, this clonotype is medium-sized. This chain uses TRBV6-2 or TRBV6-3 with TRBJ1-5; possible D gene TRBD1, 5 bases. V lost 1 base, J lost 0 bases, and 10 bases lay in between. The CDR3 consists of 16 residues. The germline V gene has CDR1 MNHEY and CDR2 SVGEGT. The CDR3 sequence: CASSYFQGVSNQPQHF. The DNA for the CDR3 is TGTGCCAGCAGTTACTTCCAGGGTGTTAGCAATCAGCCCCAGCATTTT.

Sample share makes this clonotype medium-sized (0.01 to 0.1%). This rearrangement joins TRBV11-1 to TRBJ2-6; 7 bases are a match to TRBD1. Germline CDR1 and CDR2: SGHAT and FQDESV (reference sequence). The junction had 4 bases not matched to a gene; V was cut back by 2 bases and J by 0 bases. The CDR3 loop spans 17 amino acids. CDR3 nucleotides: TGTGCCAGCAGCTTATTGACAGGGTCCTCTGGGGCCAACGTCCTGACTTTC. Protein product: CASSLLTGSSGANVLTF.

This clonotype was seen ten or more times. The chain joins TRBV3-1 to TRBJ1-1, with D unresolved. CDR3 size: 14 residues. V lost 1 base and J lost 1, with 7 bases in between. Germline CDR1 and CDR2: LGHDT and YNNKEL (reference sequence). CDR3 DNA sequence: TGTGCCAGCAGCCAAGGGGCAGGGAACACTGAAGCTTTCTTT. Its protein is CASSQGAGNTEAFF.

This clonotype appeared once. This chain connects TRBV6-9 to TRBJ2-3, with 9 bases fitting TRBD2. Per germline, CDR1 MNHGY and CDR2 SVAAGI. Trimming took 1 base from V and 7 from J; bases not matched to a gene: 6. This CDR3 is 15 amino acids long. The CDR3 coding sequence is TGTGCCAGCAGTTATTTGGCGGGAGGGACATATACGCAGTATTTT. It translates to CASSYLAGGTYTQYF.

This clonotype appeared a few times. The chain employs TRBV11-3 and TRBJ2-1, with 9 nucleotides matching TRBD1. The V gene end was trimmed by 5 bases and the J gene end by 8 bases; junction bases not matched to a gene: 10. This CDR3 contains 15 residues. Germline V CDR1 and CDR2: SGHNT, YENEEA. The CDR3 loop reads CASSTAGTGFDEQFF. The DNA of the CDR3 is TGTGCCAGCAGCACCGCCGGGACAGGGTTCGATGAGCAGTTCTTC.

This chain connects TRBV20-1 to TRBJ2-7, with D unresolved. Germline CDR1 and CDR2: DFQATT and SNEGSKA (reference sequence). The CDR3 is 13 residues long. With 1 base removed from V and 4 bases from J, the gap between germline ends came to 11 bases. The CDR3 sequence: CSARGRAGYEQYF. DNA for the CDR3: TGCAGTGCTAGAGGAAGGGCCGGGTACGAGCAGTACTTC.

By sample fraction, this clonotype is medium-sized (0.01 to 0.1%). The chain is built from TRBV27 and TRBJ1-5; tentative D call: TRBD1 (5 bases). The germline V gene encodes CDR1 MNHEY and CDR2 SMNVEV (reference sequence). This CDR3 contains 16 residues. Trimming cost V 5 bases and J 0 bases, with 14 bases left between them. CDR3 protein: CASSRGESLSNQPQHF. CDR3 nucleotides: TGTGCCAGCAGTCGGGGGGAAAGCCTTAGCAATCAGCCCCAGCATTTT.

This clonotype showed up just a few times. A read error may be the cause here, since a much bigger clone is one base away. The chain uses TRBV29-1 and TRBJ1-2, with unresolved D. The CDR3 consists of 12 residues. CDR1 is SQVTM and CDR2 is ANQGSEA in the germline V gene. The V end was cut by 5 bases, the J end by 2 bases, with 9 bases between. CDR3 coding DNA: TGCAGCGTTTCACAGAGAAACTATGGCTACACCTTC. Residues: CSVSQRNYGYTF.

The table lists this clonotype with a few counts. V is TRBV18 and J is TRBJ1-3, with D possibly matching TRBD1 (5 bases). Per germline, CDR1 KGHSH and CDR2 LQKENI. Trimming took off 3 bases at V and 0 bases at J, with 21 bases between the two ends. The CDR3 is 19 amino acids. For the CDR3, the DNA is TGTGCCAGCTCACCGATAGGGCAGGGCCTAAGCCTCTCTGGAAACACCATATATTTT. Its translation: CASSPIGQGLSLSGNTIYF. The full variable domain, its missing parts supplied by reference TRBV18 and TRBJ1-3, is NAGVMQNPRHLVRRRGQEARLRCSPMKGHSHVYWYRQLPEEGLKFMVYLQKENIIDESGMPKERFSAEFPKEGPSILRIQQVVRGDSAAYFCASSPIGQGLSLSGNTIYFGEGSWLTVV.

This clonotype rates as medium-sized (0.01 to 0.1%). The chain is built from TRBV6-6 and TRBJ2-7; 8 bases are a match to TRBD2. V shed 0 bases, J shed 1 base, and the junction held 2 bases outside the gene matches. CDR3 length equals 15 residues. Looked up from germline, CDR1 is MNHNY and CDR2 is SVGAGI (reference sequence). The CDR3 spells CASSYSASGSYEQYF. CDR3 DNA sequence: TGTGCCAGCAGTTACTCGGCTAGCGGGTCCTACGAGCAGTACTTC.

Judged by abundance, this clonotype is medium-sized. The V call is TRBV3-1, the J call TRBJ1-6; possibly TRBD1 for D (5 bases). The germline V gene has CDR1 LGHDT and CDR2 YNNKEL (reference sequence). V gave up 4 bases and J gave up 11 bases, with 12 bases separating them. The CDR3 is made up of 13 amino acids. The CDR3 DNA sequence: TGTGCCAGCAGCCCAACACAGGAGGCACCCCTCCACTTT. Translating gives CASSPTQEAPLHF.

In the case of this clonotype: Possible read error: a much larger clone is one base away. J is TRBJ1-1 and V is TRBV4-3; D ambiguous. The germline V gene encodes CDR1 LGHNA and CDR2 YSLEER. The CDR3 sequence is 16 residues long. CDR3 protein: CASNQESLGWETEAFF. DNA for the CDR3: TGCGCCAGCAACCAAGAGAGTCTGGGGTGGGAAACTGAAGCTTTCTTT.

This clonotype counts as large. The gene calls are TRBV27 and TRBJ1-2; 7 bases match TRBD1. Per the germline V gene, CDR1 is MNHEY and CDR2 is SMNVEV (reference sequence). V shed 5 bases and J 2 bases; nucleotides not matched to a gene: 2. The CDR3 is 13 residues long. This CDR3 reads CASSPTGNYGYTF. The CDR3 region has the DNA TGTGCCAGCAGTCCGACAGGGAACTATGGCTACACCTTC.

By sample fraction, this clonotype is medium-sized. The gene calls are TRBV27 and TRBJ2-5; D remains ambiguous. Germline V CDR1 and CDR2: MNHEY, SMNVEV (reference sequence). Trimming removed 0 bases at V and 5 bases at J, with 4 bases between. The CDR3 has 12 residues. DNA for the CDR3: TGTGCCAGCAGTTTATCTCGGGAGACCCAGTACTTC. Translated: CASSLSRETQYF.

By proportion, this clonotype is medium-sized. This chain joins TRBV19 and TRBJ1-6; D ambiguous. CDR3 length equals 15 residues. Trimming cost V 1 base and J 1 base, with 5 bases left between them. The germline gives CDR1 LNHDA, CDR2 SQIVND (reference sequence). The CDR3, as DNA: TGTGCCAGTAGTATAGGGGGTTCCTATAATTCACCCCTCCACTTT. This translates into CASSIGGSYNSPLHF.

As concerns this clonotype: Given a much more abundant clone one base away, this may be a read error. The chain is built from TRBV29-1 and TRBJ2-1; 9 bases are a match to TRBD2. This CDR3 contains 13 residues. Germline V gives CDR1 SQVTM, CDR2 ANQGSEA. The CDR3 DNA sequence: TGCAGCGTTAGGACTAGCGTATACAAGGAGCAGTTCTTC. Encoded protein: CSVRTSVYKEQFF.

This clonotype is classed as medium-sized. V is TRBV12-3 or TRBV12-4 and J is TRBJ1-1, with TRBD1 identical over 11 bases. This CDR3 is 16 amino acids long. J was trimmed by 6 bases and V by 6 bases; bases with no gene match: 12. The CDR3 bases are TGTGCCAGCAGGGATTTCTTCGGACAGGGGGCAGCTGAAGCTTTCTTT. Residues: CASRDFFGQGAAEAFF.

This clonotype has a count of ten or more. The genes are TRBV14 and TRBJ2-1, with TRBD2 matching over 12 bases. This CDR3 has 15 amino acids. CDR1 and CDR2 (germline): SGHDN, FVKESK. Trimming took 1 base from V and 14 from J; bases not matched to a gene: 9. CDR3 sequence: CASSQVRASGRAEFF. CDR3 in DNA: TGTGCCAGCAGCCAAGTGAGGGCTAGCGGGAGGGCCGAGTTCTTC.

In its sample, this clonotype was seen many times. CDR3 residues: CASSQDLAVWGFNEQFF. DNA for the CDR3: TGCGCCAGCAGCCAAGACCTAGCGGTTTGGGGGTTTAATGAGCAGTTCTTC. The chain recombines TRBV4-1 with TRBJ2-1; 7 nucleotides align to TRBD2. V shed 0 bases, J shed 7 bases, and the junction held 12 bases outside the gene matches. Germline V CDR1 and CDR2: MGHRA, YSYEKL. The CDR3 is 17 amino acids.

This clonotype ranks as medium-sized. The chain joins TRBV5-1 to TRBJ1-2; TRBD1 might be the D (5 bases). The CDR3 sequence is 14 residues long. V dropped 4 bases and J dropped 8 bases, with 18 bases sitting between them. CDR1 and CDR2 (germline): SGHRS, YFSETQ. The CDR3 spells CASSPIPGLEGYTF. Here the CDR3 DNA reads TGCGCCAGCAGCCCCATACCAGGGTTGGAAGGCTACACCTTC.

Remarks on this clonotype: This sequence may be a read error, since a much larger clone differs from it by one base. The chain is built from TRBV7-2 and TRBJ1-5; 8 positions match TRBD1. Per the germline V gene, CDR1 is SGHTA and CDR2 is FQGNSA. CDR3 size: 13 residues. The trim removed 9 bases at V and 4 bases at J, leaving 5 bases unmatched. CDR3 nucleotides: TGTGCCAGAAGCCGGACAGGGAATCAGCCCCAGCATTTT. Its translation: CARSRTGNQPQHF.

In its sample, this clonotype ranks as medium-sized. The V and J genes are TRBV4-1 and TRBJ2-1; 14 positions agree with TRBD2. The germline V gene has CDR1 MGHRA and CDR2 YSYEKL. V dropped 3 bases and J dropped 4; count of bases not matched to a gene: 8. The CDR3 spans 18 residues. The DNA of the CDR3 is TGCGCCAGCAGCCACGCGACTAGCGGGGGGGCCTATTACAATGAGCAGTTCTTC. Amino acids: CASSHATSGGAYYNEQFF.